Below are 15 T cell receptor beta chains sequenced from a single sample in a study of cytomegalovirus exposure and HLA in healthy donors. The PCR had 60 Vbeta and 13 Jbeta primers. Profiled with immunoSEQ multiplex PCR; TCRdb holds only in-frame clones, not every one. The repertoire includes 130,000 or so clones, under 75% of them detected once, and 2% to 3% sits in the top ten. Sequences were obtained from PBMCs. The receptors originated from a woman aged 40-49 years in good health and CMV-seronegative.

This clone came up a few times. The chain links TRBV7-9 to TRBJ1-4, with a tentative D call TRBD1 (5 bases). Germline assignment: CDR1 SEHNR and CDR2 FQNEAQ (reference sequence). This CDR3 has 14 residues. V lost 4 bases to trimming and J lost 6 bases, with 12 bases between them. The CDR3 DNA sequence: TGTGCCAGCAGCTCGAGGCGGGGCGATGAAAAACTGTTTTTT. Its protein is CASSSRRGDEKLFF.

This chain connects TRBV7-9 to TRBJ2-5; no definite D call. Germline V lookup: CDR1 SEHNR, CDR2 FQNEAQ (reference sequence). The CDR3 spans 12 residues. Trimming left V 1 base short and J 5 bases short, with 5 bases between. The CDR3 nucleotides are TGTGCCAGCAGCTTAGTTATGGAGACCCAGTACTTC. Protein sequence: CASSLVMETQYF.

The chain is built from TRBV30 and TRBJ1-4; tentative D call: TRBD1 (5 bases). Germline-derived CDR1 and CDR2 are GTSNPN and SVGIG (reference sequence). This CDR3 is 14 amino acids long. Trimming took 1 base from V and 0 from J, leaving 6 bases between them. For the CDR3, the DNA is TGTGCCTGGAGTGGACAGTCAACTAATGAAAAACTGTTTTTT. Translated: CAWSGQSTNEKLFF.

The V and J genes are TRBV2 and TRBJ1-2, with D perhaps TRBD1 (5 bases). The V gene's germline CDR1 is SNHLY and CDR2 FYNNEI. This CDR3 is built from 13 residues. The V and J ends lost 3 bases and 8 bases respectively, with 13 bases between them. In DNA, the CDR3 is TGTGCCAGCAGTGAGAGGGAGGGGAGGGGCTACACCTTC. Amino acid sequence: CASSEREGRGYTF.

The chain is built from TRBV7-2 and TRBJ1-1; 9 bases are a match to TRBD1. V shed 4 bases, J shed 10 bases, and the junction held 10 bases outside the gene matches. Germline CDR1 SGHTA, CDR2 FQGNSA. CDR3 length: 14 amino acids. CDR3 DNA: TGTGCCAGCAGCTATACCGGGACAGGGCTGAGAGCTTTCTTT. The encoded protein is CASSYTGTGLRAFF.

This clone has a handful of counts. This sequence joins TRBV18 and TRBJ2-2; a weak D match, TRBD2 (5 bases). V was trimmed by 6 bases and J by 4 bases, leaving 15 bases between them. Looked up from germline, CDR1 is KGHSH and CDR2 is LQKENI. The CDR3 totals 15 residues. The CDR3 coding sequence is TGTGCCAGCTCTCCCCGTAACGGGGTCACCGGGGAGCTGTTTTTT. It specifies CASSPRNGVTGELFF.

This clone was counted only a few times. This sequence joins TRBV10-3 and TRBJ1-2; 8 bases fit TRBD1. Germline CDR1 and CDR2: ENHRY and SYGVKD. The CDR3 is 13 residues long. The J segment lost 6 bases and the V segment lost 6 bases, leaving 6 bases of the junction unmatched. The CDR3 coding sequence is TGTGCCATCAGCAAGACAGGGGATGATGGCTACACCTTC. Translated: CAISKTGDDGYTF.

The rearrangement joins TRBV5-1 to TRBJ1-4; possible D gene TRBD1, 5 bases. Trimming left V 3 bases short and J 11 bases short, with 17 bases between. Germline assignment: CDR1 SGHRS and CDR2 YFSETQ. The CDR3 extends over 14 amino acids. The CDR3 DNA sequence: TGCGCCAGCAGCTCGGGGGGGTCGGGGGAGAAACTGTTTTTT. Protein sequence: CASSSGGSGEKLFF.

The chain has TRBV5-5 and TRBJ2-2, with D tentatively TRBD2 (6 bases). The germline V gene encodes CDR1 SGHKS and CDR2 YYEKEE (reference sequence). Trimming took off 2 bases at V and 5 bases at J, with 19 bases between the two ends. This CDR3 has 17 residues. CDR3 sequence reads: CASSFHGQAGGTGELFF. The CDR3 DNA follows: TGTGCCAGCAGCTTCCACGGCCAGGCCGGAGGGACCGGGGAGCTGTTTTTT.

This clone appeared once. This chain connects TRBV5-1 to TRBJ1-2; D is uncertain. The CDR3 is 13 amino acids. The germline V and J ends were trimmed by 0 bases and 7 bases, with 10 bases remaining between them. Germline V gene lookup returns CDR1 SGHRS and CDR2 YFSETQ. CDR3 region: CASSLDFAAGYTF. For the CDR3, the DNA is TGCGCCAGCAGCTTGGATTTTGCGGCTGGCTACACCTTC.

The V and J genes are TRBV7-3 and TRBJ1-6; maybe TRBD1 (5 bases). The germline V gene has CDR1 SGHTA and CDR2 FQGTGA. Deletions cut 1 base from V and 6 bases from J, with 7 bases between. The CDR3 is 14 residues long. Written as DNA, the CDR3 is TGTGCCAGCAGCTTAAGGGGCTCTAATTCACCCCTCCACTTT. It yields the protein CASSLRGSNSPLHF.

This chain uses TRBV6-5 with TRBJ2-5; 7 bases fit TRBD1. The J call may not be correct, given that the DNA end is closer to TRBJ2-7. The V gene's germline CDR1 is MNHEY and CDR2 SVGAGI. The CDR3 is 14 amino acids. The CDR3 region is CASTDDRDSYEQYF. The CDR3 DNA reads as TGTGCCAGCACTGACGACAGGGATTCCTACGAGCAGTACTTC.

This chain joins TRBV6-5 and TRBJ1-1, with D perhaps TRBD1 (5 bases). With 6 bases removed from V and 4 bases from J, the gap between germline ends came to 15 bases. CDR3 length: 14 amino acids. Germline V lookup: CDR1 MNHEY, CDR2 SVGAGI. CDR3 protein: CASRSQGSFTEAFF. As DNA, the CDR3 is TGTGCCAGCAGGTCCCAGGGTAGTTTCACTGAAGCTTTCTTT.

The chain employs TRBV2 and TRBJ2-3, with D perhaps TRBD2 (5 bases). V was cut by 4 bases and J by 0 bases, with 11 bases left in between. Germline V gene data show CDR1 as SNHLY and CDR2 as FYNNEI. The CDR3 extends over 15 amino acids. CDR3 in amino acids: CASSAGSRSTDTQYF. CDR3 DNA sequence: TGTGCCAGCAGTGCGGGGTCCAGAAGCACAGATACGCAGTATTTT.

The chain is built from TRBV7-6 and TRBJ2-7; possible D gene TRBD1, 5 bases. The CDR3 covers 16 residues. V dropped 1 base and J dropped 7 bases, with 20 bases sitting between them. The germline V gene encodes CDR1 SGHVS and CDR2 FNYEAQ. The DNA for the CDR3 is TGTGCCAGCAGCTTAGGCGGCAGGGTCCCCACCGAGGAGCAGTACTTC. Translating it yields CASSLGGRVPTEEQYF.